The sequence of this T cell receptor beta chain was determined in a study of shared clonotypes between healthy human individuals. General study points: Having only a few donors restricted how much genetic and exposure-history diversity was captured.

The V end was cut by 0 bases, the J end by 4 bases, with 13 bases between. In germline, CDR1 is LNHNV, CDR2 YYDKDF (reference sequence). The CDR3 has 16 amino acids. Assay: immunoSEQ multiplex PCR; the TCRdb copy retains only in-frame clones and omits some. In the table there are hundreds of thousands of clones, 90% to 95% of which are singletons. CD8 cells regarded as naive lacked CD45RO, were positively chosen for CCR7, and omitted terminally differentiated effector memory CD45RA+ cells. The study drew its donors from healthy HIV-negative adults without recent acute infections or vaccinations. About this clone itself: Its antigen is still unknown.

This sequence joins TRBV15 and TRBJ2-1; D unresolved. The TCR was taken from a man aged 25-45 years in good health. The sequencing input was naive CD8+ T cells sorted from blood. In DNA, the CDR3 is TGTGCCACCAGCAGAGATCTGAGTAGACGTTACAATGAGCAGTTCTTC. This codes for CATSRDLSRRYNEQFF.